A single sample is the source of the 20 T cell receptor beta chains below, sequenced in a study of beta chain features in type 1 diabetes. Every isolated RNA sample was fully reverse transcribed, so sequencing captured expressed TCRB transcripts. Clones were read by immunoSEQ multiplex PCR, and TCRdb kept only the in-frame ones, dropping some. Of 310,000 or so clones in the sample, 7.5% to 9% are singletons; the top ten hold around 0.45%. The sample consisted of central memory CD4+ T cells from blood. These receptors all come from a woman between 18 and 29 years old in good health.

This clone occurred many times. This chain links TRBV7-9 with TRBJ1-1, with 7 bases lining up with TRBD1. The CDR3 length is 14 residues. Germline lookup yields CDR1 SEHNR and CDR2 FQNEAQ (reference sequence). Trimming took 3 bases from V and 6 from J; bases not matched to a gene: 7. The CDR3 DNA reads as TGTGCCAGCAGCTTGGTTGTCAGGGGGGCTGAAGCTTTCTTT. Protein product: CASSLVVRGAEAFF.

This sequence joins TRBV5-1 and TRBJ1-2, with a tentative D call TRBD1 (6 bases). Trimming took off 0 bases at V and 2 bases at J, with 8 bases between the two ends. This CDR3 is built from 14 residues. Germline CDR1 reads SGHRS; CDR2 reads YFSETQ. This chain's CDR3 is CASSLGQGNYGYTF. The DNA for the CDR3 is TGCGCCAGCAGCTTGGGTCAGGGGAACTATGGCTACACCTTC.

This clone was seen only a few times. The V and J genes are TRBV28 and TRBJ1-5; 8 bases line up with TRBD1. The V gene end was trimmed by 6 bases and the J gene end by 0 bases; junction bases not matched to a gene: 10. CDR1 is MDHEN and CDR2 is SYDVKM in the germline V gene. CDR3 length equals 17 residues. CDR3 bases: TGTGCCAGCAGAAACCGGGACAGGAGCTATAGCAATCAGCCCCAGCATTTT. This gives the protein CASRNRDRSYSNQPQHF.

This clone occurred a few times. The chain uses TRBV4-2 and TRBJ2-1, with 8 bases fitting TRBD2. The V and J ends lost 1 base and 8 bases, in that order; junction bases with no gene match: 10. In germline, CDR1 is LGHNA, CDR2 YNFKEQ. The CDR3 runs 16 residues. CDR3 DNA sequence: TGTGCCAGCAGCCAAGGAGCGAGCGGGAGTATCCATGAGCAGTTCTTC. Amino acids: CASSQGASGSIHEQFF.

This clone came up a few times. The gene calls are TRBV7-8 and TRBJ1-5; D uncertain. The CDR3 runs 13 residues. The V gene lost 5 bases and the J gene lost 4 bases, with 9 bases spanning the gap. Germline-derived CDR1 and CDR2 are SGHVS and FQNEAQ. This chain's CDR3 is CASSRNQNQPQHF. For the CDR3, the DNA is TGTGCCAGCAGCCGAAATCAAAATCAGCCCCAGCATTTT. Full variable domain (remainder filled in from reference TRBV7-8 and TRBJ1-5): GAGVSQSPRYKVAKRGQDVALRCDPISGHVSLFWYQQALGQGPEFLTYFQNEAQLDKSGLPSDRFFAERPEGSVSTLKIQRTQQEDSAVYLCASSRNQNQPQHFGDGTRLSIL.

The chain is built from TRBV19 and TRBJ1-4, with D tentatively TRBD1 (5 bases). V was cut by 5 bases and J by 7 bases, with 14 bases left in between. The CDR3 extends over 14 amino acids. The germline CDR1 and CDR2 sequences are LNHDA and SQIVND (reference sequence). The CDR3 DNA reads TGTGCCAGTAGTCGACAGCCTAAGGGTGAAAAACTGTTTTTT. It translates to CASSRQPKGEKLFF.

This clone occurred a few times. The V call is TRBV6-5, the J call TRBJ1-3; 7 bases are shared with TRBD1. From germline, CDR1 is MNHEY and CDR2 SVGAGI. With 5 bases clipped from V and 2 bases from J, the junction kept 3 bases outside the gene matches. The CDR3 totals 14 residues. CDR3 nucleotides: TGTGCCAGCAGTGGCAGGGGGGCTGGAAACACCATATATTTT. Its translation: CASSGRGAGNTIYF.

This clone was counted ten times or more. The V call is TRBV11-2, the J call TRBJ2-4, with a possible D match to TRBD1 (5 bases). The CDR3 runs 17 residues. V was clipped by 0 bases and J by 9 bases, with 21 bases between them. Germline V gene data show CDR1 as SGHAT and CDR2 as FQNNGV. CDR3 sequence: CASSLDGVGAVFGIQYF. The CDR3 nucleotides are TGTGCCAGCAGCTTAGATGGAGTAGGGGCCGTTTTCGGCATTCAGTACTTC. Using reference TRBV11-2 and TRBJ2-4 for the parts outside the CDR3, the full variable domain is EAGVAQSPRYKIIEKRQSVAFWCNPISGHATLYWYQQILGQGPKLLIQFQNNGVVDDSQLPKDRFSAERLKGVDSTLKIQPAKLEDSAVYLCASSLDGVGAVFGIQYFGAGTRLSVL.

This clone was seen a handful of times. The rearrangement links TRBV7-2 to TRBJ2-3; no firm D call. Trimming pared 1 base from V and 1 base from J, leaving 6 bases between. Germline CDR1 SGHTA, CDR2 FQGNSA. The length of the CDR3 is 14 residues. The CDR3 nucleotides are TGTGCCAGCAGCTTAGATCGGGGCACAGATACGCAGTATTTT. The encoded protein is CASSLDRGTDTQYF.

The CDR3 region is CASRRTSGILNTGELFF. The CDR3 DNA reads TGTGCCAGCAGACGTACTAGCGGGATCTTGAACACCGGGGAGCTGTTTTTT. This chain connects TRBV7-2 to TRBJ2-2; 10 nucleotides agree with TRBD2. CDR1 is SGHTA and CDR2 is FQGNSA in the germline V gene. V shed 6 bases, J shed 1 base, and the junction held 8 bases outside the gene matches. The CDR3 extends over 17 amino acids.

This clone was counted many times. The CDR3 DNA reads as TGTGCCAGCATAGGACAGAATGGAAACACCATATATTTT. This codes for CASIGQNGNTIYF. The V gene is TRBV27, the J gene TRBJ1-3; D possibly corresponds to TRBD1 (6 bases). Trimming shortened V by 7 bases and J by 3 bases, and 10 bases separated the two germline ends. Germline V gives CDR1 MNHEY, CDR2 SMNVEV (reference sequence). The CDR3 loop spans 13 amino acids.

This sequence joins TRBV5-1 and TRBJ2-7; weak D call: TRBD1 (6 bases). The V end was cut by 3 bases, the J end by 1 base, with 11 bases between. The germline CDR1 and CDR2 sequences are SGHRS and YFSETQ. The CDR3 has 14 amino acids. CDR3 loop: CASSYRTESYEQYF. The CDR3, as DNA: TGCGCCAGCAGCTATCGGACAGAATCCTACGAGCAGTACTTC. The full variable domain, completed using reference TRBV5-1 and TRBJ2-7, is KAGVTQTPRYLIKTRGQQVTLSCSPISGHRSVSWYQQTPGQGLQFLFEYFSETQRNKGNFPGRFSGRQFSNSRSEMNVSTLELGDSALYLCASSYRTESYEQYFGPGTRLTVT.

This chain links TRBV10-2 with TRBJ2-7; the D gene is possibly TRBD2 (6 bases). The CDR3 has 13 amino acids. CDR1 and CDR2 from the germline V gene are WSHSY and SAAADI. V lost 2 bases and J lost 7, with 12 bases in between. Written as DNA, the CDR3 is TGCGCCAGCAGTGAGCTCCGGGAGAGTGAGCAGTACTTC. Its protein is CASSELRESEQYF.

This clone came up a few times. V gene TRBV5-4 combines with J gene TRBJ2-6, with 7 bases fitting TRBD2. V gave up 2 bases and J gave up 3 bases; unmatched junction bases: 5. Germline V gives CDR1 SGHNT, CDR2 YYREEE (reference sequence). CDR3 size: 16 residues. CDR3 amino acids: CASSFGGLFGANVLTF. The CDR3 DNA is TGTGCCAGCAGCTTCGGGGGGTTGTTTGGGGCCAACGTCCTGACTTTC.

This chain connects TRBV28 to TRBJ2-1; possibly TRBD1 or TRBD2 for D (5 bases each). CDR1 and CDR2 (germline): MDHEN, SYDVKM. The CDR3 spans 12 residues. CDR3 amino acids: CVAGSSYNEQFF. CDR3 sequence (DNA): TGTGTGGCAGGGAGCTCCTACAATGAGCAGTTCTTC.

The chain joins TRBV27 to TRBJ2-7; a possible D gene is TRBD1 (6 bases). The CDR3 totals 15 residues. The V and J ends lost 3 bases and 0 bases respectively, with 12 bases between them. Germline values: CDR1 MNHEY, CDR2 SMNVEV (reference sequence). The CDR3 protein is CASSFWGHRSYEQYF. CDR3 sequence (DNA): TGTGCCAGCAGTTTTTGGGGGCATCGCTCCTACGAGCAGTACTTC.

This clone turned up a few times. The rearrangement joins TRBV29-1 to TRBJ1-2; the D gene is possibly TRBD1 (6 bases). Germline V CDR1 and CDR2: SQVTM, ANQGSEA. The CDR3 covers 14 residues. V was clipped by 2 bases and J by 2 bases, with 12 bases between them. CDR3 region: CSVEKAGVNYGYTF. CDR3 in DNA: TGCAGCGTTGAAAAGGCAGGGGTAAACTATGGCTACACCTTC. The full variable domain, rest sourced from reference TRBV29-1 and TRBJ1-2, is SAVISQKPSRDICQRGTSLTIQCQVDSQVTMMFWYRQQPGQSLTLIATANQGSEATYESGFVIDKFPISRPNLTFSTLTVSNMSPEDSSIYLCSVEKAGVNYGYTFGSGTRLTVV.

This clone was seen repeatedly, ten times or more. V usage is TRBV29-1 and J usage is TRBJ2-7; 14 bases agree with TRBD2. This CDR3 is built from 11 residues. Germline V CDR1 and CDR2: SQVTM, ANQGSEA. The CDR3: CTGTSGSEQYF. In nucleotides, the CDR3 is TGCACCGGGACTAGCGGGAGCGAGCAGTACTTC.

The chain joins TRBV5-1 to TRBJ2-3; a weak D match, TRBD2 (6 bases). V lost 0 bases, J lost 0 bases, and 11 bases lay in between. The germline gives CDR1 SGHRS, CDR2 YFSETQ. This CDR3 contains 16 residues. The CDR3 DNA reads as TGCGCCAGCAGCTTGGTGGCGGGGACCAGCACAGATACGCAGTATTTT. Its protein is CASSLVAGTSTDTQYF.

This clone was counted at least ten times. The chain employs TRBV28 and TRBJ2-1; 9 bases are a match to TRBD1. There are 16 residues in the CDR3. Trimming took 4 bases from V and 3 from J; bases not matched to a gene: 7. Germline V gene data show CDR1 as MDHEN and CDR2 as SYDVKM. This CDR3 is CASSSSGTGFYNEQFF. The CDR3 DNA sequence: TGTGCCAGCAGTTCCTCCGGGACAGGGTTCTACAATGAGCAGTTCTTC.